This T cell receptor beta chain was retrieved from a study of shared clonotypes between healthy human individuals. Study summary: A donor's plate count was three for CD4 naive and three for CD4 memory; CD8 naive had two and CD8 memory one.

The CDR3 runs 14 residues. CDR1 and CDR2 (germline): SGHNT, YYREEE (reference sequence). V was shortened by 5 bases and J by 1 base, with 12 bases between the two germline ends. TCRdb keeps only in-frame clones here, not all; method: immunoSEQ multiplex PCR. This repertoire shows a few million clones, 92% found once; its top ten account for 0.3% to 0.45%. Findings and limits, study-wide: Even with large depth, rarefaction showed that sorted-subset sequencing was incomplete. Approximately 4.6% of naive CD4 clonotypes were common to several donors.

Details on this clone: Its cognate antigen is unknown.

Caucasian adults residing in Nashville, Tennessee made up all the donors. Material for sequencing was naive CD4+ T cells from PBMCs. Sample subset: CD45RA+ positively selected. The rearrangement links TRBV5-4 to TRBJ1-1, with D perhaps matching TRBD1 (5 bases). The TCR comes from a man younger than 35 in good health. Some clones in this sample may be carry-over from other donors' samples. The CDR3 DNA reads TGTGCCAGCAGACAGACAGCCTCGAACACTGAAGCTTTCTTT. Its protein is CASRQTASNTEAFF. The full variable domain, in which reference TRBV5-4 and TRBJ1-1 provide the parts outside the CDR3, is ETGVTQSPTHLIKTRGQQVTLRCSSQSGHNTVSWYQQALGQGPQFIFQYYREEENGRGNFPPRFSGLQFPNYSSELNVNALELDDSALYLCASRQTASNTEAFFGQGTRLTVV.